Following are 20 T cell receptor beta chains from one sample sequenced in a study of T-cell memory formation after mild COVID-19 listed by TCRdb under 2021. The protocol used for the library was 5' RACE. The sample was run on an Illumina NovaSeq 6000. The public sequencing data were trimmed at Q25 with fastp and processed into clonotypes with MiXCR by TCRdb, which kept only in-frame beta chains. Rows with a matching CDR3 protein are joined into one entry that keeps the most common DNA and genes. The sample records 380,000 or so distinct CDR3 sequences, roughly an eighth of which are singletons. The ten largest clones represent about 20% of the sample. Source material: PBMCs or a T cell subset sorted from them (not recorded which). The receptors shown here come from a man aged 18-30 years who had mild COVID-19 (a few samples of this study predate the infection). The sample titles of this study are shuffled in the database, so cell type and time point are left out; the donor was told from shared clones.

This clonotype was counted only a few times. The rearrangement links TRBV7-9 to TRBJ1-1; D gene unclear. Trimming took off 5 bases at V and 1 base at J, with 20 bases between the two ends. The CDR3 runs 17 residues. Looked up from germline, CDR1 is SEHNR and CDR2 is FQNEAQ (reference sequence). The CDR3: CASSLPRLLTQNTEAFF. CDR3 sequence (DNA): TGTGCCAGCAGCCTACCCCGTTTGCTCACCCAGAACACTGAAGCTTTCTTT.

The CDR3 region is CASSSRWLRDLMNTEAFF. CDR3 nucleotide sequence: TGCGCCAGCAGCTCAAGATGGCTGAGAGATTTAATGAACACTGAAGCTTTCTTT. The V gene is TRBV4-1, the J gene TRBJ1-1; D remains unclear. V dropped 5 bases and J dropped 0 bases, with 22 bases sitting between them. There are 18 residues in the CDR3. Germline CDR1 and CDR2: MGHRA and YSYEKL.

J is TRBJ1-2 and V is TRBV6-5; 10 bases fit TRBD1. The junction had 4 bases not matched to a gene; V was cut back by 4 bases and J by 2 bases. Looked up from germline, CDR1 is MNHEY and CDR2 is SVGAGI. This CDR3 is 15 amino acids long. The DNA for the CDR3 is TGTGCCAGCAGTTCCGGGGACAGGGGAAACTATGGCTACACCTTC. Its translation is CASSSGDRGNYGYTF.

The chain combines TRBV5-1 with TRBJ1-5; D perhaps matches TRBD1 (5 bases). Germline-derived CDR1 and CDR2 are SGHRS and YFSETQ. The CDR3 runs to 15 residues. Trimming left V 3 bases short and J 5 bases short, with 15 bases between. The CDR3 nucleotides are TGCGCCAGCAGCTGGTTTGGGACGGCAGATCAGCCCCAGCATTTT. It yields the protein CASSWFGTADQPQHF.

The chain links TRBV7-2 to TRBJ2-2; tentatively, D is TRBD2 (5 bases). This CDR3 has 16 amino acids. CDR1 SGHTA and CDR2 FQGNSA come from the germline V gene. With 1 base removed from V and 6 bases from J, the gap between germline ends came to 15 bases. The CDR3 DNA sequence: TGTGCCAGCAGCTTAGTGGTTTACGGGGTTGCCGGGGAGCTGTTTTTT. It codes for CASSLVVYGVAGELFF.

Concerning this clonotype itself: Given a much more abundant clone one base away, this may be a read error. The J gene is TRBJ1-2, the V gene TRBV12-3 or TRBV12-4; D remains unclear. The CDR3 runs 12 residues. Trimming removed 6 bases at V and 9 bases at J, with 14 bases between. The CDR3 DNA follows: TGTGCCAGCAGCCATTTTCCCGGTAGCTACACCTTC. Its protein is CASSHFPGSYTF.

This clonotype was seen at least ten times. The rearrangement links TRBV4-2 to TRBJ1-1, with D possibly matching TRBD1 (6 bases). CDR1 is LGHNA and CDR2 is YNFKEQ in the germline V gene. The CDR3 extends over 13 amino acids. V shed 0 bases and J shed 9 bases, with 11 bases lying between them. In DNA, the CDR3 is TGTGCCAGCAGCCAAGAACAGGGTTACAAAGCTTTCTTT. This gives the protein CASSQEQGYKAFF.

This chain uses TRBV5-5 with TRBJ2-3, with 12 bases matching TRBD2. The CDR3 runs 16 residues. V gave up 4 bases and J gave up 2 bases; unmatched junction bases: 5. Germline CDR1 and CDR2: SGHKS and YYEKEE (reference sequence). The CDR3 is CASSLLAGGHTDTQYF. The CDR3 DNA reads TGTGCCAGCAGCCTCCTAGCGGGGGGGCACACAGATACGCAGTATTTT.

The gene calls are TRBV7-9 and TRBJ1-1; maybe TRBD1 (5 bases). The CDR3 runs to 12 residues. The germline V and J ends were trimmed by 2 bases and 8 bases, with 9 bases remaining between them. CDR1 and CDR2 from the germline V gene are SEHNR and FQNEAQ (reference sequence). The CDR3, as DNA: TGTGCCAGCAGCTTATTTAGGGGAGAAGCTTTCTTT. This gives the protein CASSLFRGEAFF.

This clonotype was picked up many times. The rearrangement links TRBV4-1 to TRBJ1-2; D remains ambiguous. With 1 base removed from V and 4 bases from J, the gap between germline ends came to 7 bases. Germline V gene lookup returns CDR1 MGHRA and CDR2 YSYEKL. The length of the CDR3 is 13 residues. The CDR3 region has the DNA TGCGCCAGCAGCCAAGGAGGTAGCTATGGCTACACCTTC. Translation: CASSQGGSYGYTF.

This clonotype showed up many times. This sequence joins TRBV20-1 and TRBJ1-4, with D possibly matching TRBD1 (6 bases). Trimming pared 6 bases from V and 7 bases from J, leaving 15 bases between. The CDR3 covers 13 residues. CDR1 DFQATT and CDR2 SNEGSKA come from the germline V gene (reference sequence). The chain's CDR3 is CSAPGVVGEKLFF. DNA of the CDR3: TGCAGTGCCCCAGGGGTGGTGGGTGAAAAACTGTTTTTT.

The chain joins TRBV18 to TRBJ1-1; D is undetermined. V shed 1 base and J shed 7 bases, with 16 bases lying between them. The CDR3 has 15 residues. The germline CDR1 and CDR2 sequences are KGHSH and LQKENI. CDR3 sequence: CASSPREGFDSEAFF. Written as DNA, the CDR3 is TGTGCCAGCTCACCACGAGAAGGATTCGATAGTGAAGCTTTCTTT.

This chain joins TRBV5-1 and TRBJ2-2; no firm D call. The CDR3 totals 14 residues. Germline V lookup: CDR1 SGHRS, CDR2 YFSETQ. Between the trimmed V and J ends, which lost 2 bases and 5 bases, there was a span of 10 bases. The CDR3 DNA reads as TGCGCCAGCAGCTTTTTGGGTCGGACCGGGGAGCTGTTTTTT. It codes for CASSFLGRTGELFF.

In this sample, this clonotype turned up many times. The chain has TRBV5-5 and TRBJ1-2; 7 bases match TRBD1. This CDR3 has 17 residues. Germline CDR1 SGHKS, CDR2 YYEKEE (reference sequence). With 0 bases clipped from V and 8 bases from J, the junction kept 16 bases outside the gene matches. The CDR3 bases are TGTGCCAGCAGCTTGGGGCTCCGGGACAGCTTCTTAGTGGGCTACACCTTC. This encodes CASSLGLRDSFLVGYTF.

This sequence joins TRBV9 and TRBJ1-1; tentatively, D is TRBD1 (5 bases). The germline V and J ends were trimmed by 0 bases and 6 bases, with 15 bases remaining between them. The germline gives CDR1 SGDLS, CDR2 YYNGEE. This CDR3 has 15 residues. The CDR3 coding sequence is TGTGCCAGCAGCGTAGAGGCAGGGTGGACGCCTGAAGCTTTCTTT. This encodes CASSVEAGWTPEAFF.

The chain employs TRBV7-8 and TRBJ2-3; D call uncertain. V was shortened by 5 bases and J by 7 bases, with 10 bases between the two germline ends. The germline V gene encodes CDR1 SGHVS and CDR2 FQNEAQ. The CDR3 runs to 12 residues. The CDR3 spells CASSTPGNTQYF. CDR3 coding DNA: TGTGCCAGCAGCACCCCGGGCAATACGCAGTATTTT.

The V call is TRBV5-6, the J call TRBJ2-7; D gene unclear. Deletions cut 1 base from V and 7 bases from J, with 9 bases between. From germline, CDR1 is SGHDT and CDR2 YYEEEE. The CDR3 is 12 residues long. As DNA, the CDR3 is TGTGCCAGCAGCTTGTACAAACATGAGCAGTACGTC. It translates to CASSLYKHEQYV.

V and J are TRBV19 and TRBJ2-2; D is uncertain. The ends were cut back, 3 bases at V and 4 bases at J, with 6 bases in the middle. The CDR3 spans 13 residues. CDR1 is LNHDA, CDR2 SQIVND, per germline (reference sequence). The CDR3 reads CASSMASTGELFF. The CDR3 DNA sequence: TGTGCCAGTAGTATGGCCAGCACCGGGGAGCTGTTTTTT.

This clonotype was observed at least ten times. The chain combines TRBV29-1 with TRBJ2-1; D is perhaps TRBD1 or TRBD2 (7 bases each). V was cut by 4 bases and J by 8 bases, with 15 bases left in between. This CDR3 has 13 amino acids. Germline-derived CDR1 and CDR2 are SQVTM and ANQGSEA. In nucleotides, the CDR3 is TGCAGCGTTGTGGTCCCAGGGGGGGATGAGCAGTTCTTC. Translation gives CSVVVPGGDEQFF.

This chain joins TRBV20-1 and TRBJ2-7; D uncertain. The CDR3 has 11 amino acids. Germline CDR1 and CDR2: DFQATT and SNEGSKA (reference sequence). Trimming cost V 0 bases and J 5 bases, with 5 bases left between them. The CDR3 reads CSARDVNEQYV. The CDR3 nucleotides read TGCAGTGCTAGAGATGTAAACGAGCAGTACGTC.